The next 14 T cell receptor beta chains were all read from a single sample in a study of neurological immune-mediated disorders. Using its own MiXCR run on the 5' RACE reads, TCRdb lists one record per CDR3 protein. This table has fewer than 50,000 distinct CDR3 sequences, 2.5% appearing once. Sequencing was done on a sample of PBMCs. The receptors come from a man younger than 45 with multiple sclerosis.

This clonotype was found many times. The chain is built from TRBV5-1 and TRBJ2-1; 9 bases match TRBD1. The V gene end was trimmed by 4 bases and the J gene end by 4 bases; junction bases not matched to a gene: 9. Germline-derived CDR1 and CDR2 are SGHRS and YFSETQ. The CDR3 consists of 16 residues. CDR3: CASSIQGASEYNEQFF. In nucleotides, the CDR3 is TGCGCCAGCAGCATACAGGGGGCCTCCGAGTACAATGAGCAGTTCTTC. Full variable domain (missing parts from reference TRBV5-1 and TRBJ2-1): KAGVTQTPRYLIKTRGQQVTLSCSPISGHRSVSWYQQTPGQGLQFLFEYFSETQRNKGNFPGRFSGRQFSNSRSEMNVSTLELGDSALYLCASSIQGASEYNEQFFGPGTRLTVL.

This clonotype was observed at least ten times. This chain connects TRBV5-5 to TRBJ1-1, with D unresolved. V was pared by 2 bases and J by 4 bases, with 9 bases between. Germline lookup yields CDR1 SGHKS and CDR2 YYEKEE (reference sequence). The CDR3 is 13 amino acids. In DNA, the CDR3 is TGTGCCAGCAGCTTTTCGGTAACCACTGAAGCTTTCTTT. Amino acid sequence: CASSFSVTTEAFF. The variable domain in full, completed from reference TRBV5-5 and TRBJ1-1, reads DAGVTQSPTHLIKTRGQQVTLRCSPISGHKSVSWYQQVLGQGPQFIFQYYEKEERGRGNFPDRFSARQFPNYSSELNVNALLLGDSALYLCASSFSVTTEAFFGQGTRLTVV.

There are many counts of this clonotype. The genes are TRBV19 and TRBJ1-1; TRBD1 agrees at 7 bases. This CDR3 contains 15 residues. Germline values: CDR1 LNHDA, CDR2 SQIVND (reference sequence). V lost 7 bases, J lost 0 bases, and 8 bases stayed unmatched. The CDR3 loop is CASKGDRSMNTEAFF. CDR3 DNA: TGTGCCAGTAAGGGGGACAGATCAATGAACACTGAAGCTTTCTTT.

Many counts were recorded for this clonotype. In DNA, the CDR3 is TGCGCCAGCGGACTAGCGGCTTCCTACGAGCAGTACTTC. Encoded protein: CASGLAASYEQYF. The chain links TRBV5-1 to TRBJ2-7, with 10 nucleotides matching TRBD2. The CDR3 contains 13 residues. V shed 7 bases, J shed 1 base, and the junction held 2 bases outside the gene matches. The germline CDR1 and CDR2 sequences are SGHRS and YFSETQ. Full variable domain (remainder filled in from reference TRBV5-1 and TRBJ2-7): KAGVTQTPRYLIKTRGQQVTLSCSPISGHRSVSWYQQTPGQGLQFLFEYFSETQRNKGNFPGRFSGRQFSNSRSEMNVSTLELGDSALYLCASGLAASYEQYFGPGTRLTVT.

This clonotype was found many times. The CDR3 spells CSAVDRGPYNEQFF. The CDR3 DNA sequence: TGCAGTGCCGTTGACAGGGGCCCCTACAATGAGCAGTTCTTC. V and J are TRBV20-1 and TRBJ2-1; TRBD1 matches at 8 bases. The V segment lost 6 bases and the J segment 2 bases; nucleotides outside the gene matches: 6. Germline V gene lookup returns CDR1 DFQATT and CDR2 SNEGSKA (reference sequence). The length of the CDR3 is 14 residues.

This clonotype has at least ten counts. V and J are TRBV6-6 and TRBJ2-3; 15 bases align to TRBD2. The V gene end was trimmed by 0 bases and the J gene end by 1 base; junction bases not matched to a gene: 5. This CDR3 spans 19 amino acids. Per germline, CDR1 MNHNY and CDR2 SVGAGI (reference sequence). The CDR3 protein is CASSYSGLAGGIGTDTQYF. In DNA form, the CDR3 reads TGTGCCAGCAGTTACTCCGGACTAGCGGGGGGGATAGGCACAGATACGCAGTATTTT.

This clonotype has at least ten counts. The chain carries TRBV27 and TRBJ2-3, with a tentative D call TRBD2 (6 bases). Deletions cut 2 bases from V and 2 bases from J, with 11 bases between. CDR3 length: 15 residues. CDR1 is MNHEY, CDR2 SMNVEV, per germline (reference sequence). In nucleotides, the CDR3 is TGTGCCAGCAGTTTAAAGGGACTGATCACAGATACGCAGTATTTT. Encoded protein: CASSLKGLITDTQYF.

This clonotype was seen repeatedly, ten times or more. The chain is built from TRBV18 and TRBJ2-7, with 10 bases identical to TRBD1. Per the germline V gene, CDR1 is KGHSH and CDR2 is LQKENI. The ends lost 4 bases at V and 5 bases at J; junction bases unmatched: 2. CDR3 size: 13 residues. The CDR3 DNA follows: TGTGCCAGCTCACAAGGGACAGGGGACGAGCAGTACTTC. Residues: CASSQGTGDEQYF. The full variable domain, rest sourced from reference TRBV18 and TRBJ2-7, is NAGVMQNPRHLVRRRGQEARLRCSPMKGHSHVYWYRQLPEEGLKFMVYLQKENIIDESGMPKERFSAEFPKEGPSILRIQQVVRGDSAAYFCASSQGTGDEQYFGPGTRLTVT.

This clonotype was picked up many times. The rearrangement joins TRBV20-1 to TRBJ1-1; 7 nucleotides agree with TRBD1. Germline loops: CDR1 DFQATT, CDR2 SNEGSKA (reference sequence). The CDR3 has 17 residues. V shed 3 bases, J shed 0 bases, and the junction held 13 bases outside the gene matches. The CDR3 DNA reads TGCAGTGCTAGTAAAAGGGGGCGCGAGCCCTTGAACACTGAAGCTTTCTTT. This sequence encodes CSASKRGREPLNTEAFF.

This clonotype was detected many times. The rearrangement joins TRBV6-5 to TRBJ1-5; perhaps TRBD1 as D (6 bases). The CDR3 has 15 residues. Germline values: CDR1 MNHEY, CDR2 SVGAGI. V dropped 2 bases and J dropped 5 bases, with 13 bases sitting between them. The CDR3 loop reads CASSYRQGSYQPQHF. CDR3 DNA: TGTGCCAGCAGTTACAGGCAGGGGAGTTATCAGCCCCAGCATTTT.

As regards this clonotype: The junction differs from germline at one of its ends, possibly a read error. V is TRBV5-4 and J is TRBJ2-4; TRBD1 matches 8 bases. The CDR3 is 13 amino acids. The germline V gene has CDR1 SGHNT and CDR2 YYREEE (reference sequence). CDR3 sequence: CANSEGQANIQYF. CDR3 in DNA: TGTGCCAACAGCGAGGGACAGGCAAACATTCAGTACTTC.

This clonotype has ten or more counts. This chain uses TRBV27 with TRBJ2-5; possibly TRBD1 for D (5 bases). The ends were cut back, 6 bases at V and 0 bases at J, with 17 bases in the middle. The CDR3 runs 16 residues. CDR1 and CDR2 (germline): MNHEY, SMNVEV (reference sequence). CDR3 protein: CASSNPTGFNQETQYF. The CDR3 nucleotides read TGTGCCAGCAGCAACCCTACAGGCTTTAACCAAGAGACCCAGTACTTC.

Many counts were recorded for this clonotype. The CDR3 coding sequence is TGTGCCAGCGGATCCGGGACTAGGGGGCAGGTGCGGACCCAGTACTTC. Residues: CASGSGTRGQVRTQYF. The chain has TRBV28 and TRBJ2-5; D possibly corresponds to TRBD2 (8 bases). Per the germline V gene, CDR1 is MDHEN and CDR2 is SYDVKM. The CDR3 extends over 16 amino acids. V was cut by 8 bases and J by 7 bases, with 26 bases left in between.

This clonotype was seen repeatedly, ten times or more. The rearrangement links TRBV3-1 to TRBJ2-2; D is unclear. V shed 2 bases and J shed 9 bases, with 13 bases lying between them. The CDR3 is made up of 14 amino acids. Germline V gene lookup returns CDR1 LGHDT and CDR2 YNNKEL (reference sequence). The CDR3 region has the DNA TGTGCCAGCAGCCAAACGACTGGGCGTAGGGAGCTGTTTTTT. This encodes CASSQTTGRRELFF.